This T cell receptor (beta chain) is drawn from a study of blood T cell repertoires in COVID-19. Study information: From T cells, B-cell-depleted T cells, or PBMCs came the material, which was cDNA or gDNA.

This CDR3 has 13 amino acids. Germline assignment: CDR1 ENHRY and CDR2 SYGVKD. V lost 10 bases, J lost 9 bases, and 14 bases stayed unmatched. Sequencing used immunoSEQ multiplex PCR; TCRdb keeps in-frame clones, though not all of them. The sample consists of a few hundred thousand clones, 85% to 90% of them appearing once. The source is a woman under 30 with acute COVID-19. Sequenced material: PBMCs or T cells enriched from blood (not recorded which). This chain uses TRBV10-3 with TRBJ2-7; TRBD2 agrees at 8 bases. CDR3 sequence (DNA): TGTGCCACCAGCGGTGAGCGGGAGTCGTCGCAGTACTTC. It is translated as CATSGERESSQYF.